These 4 T cell receptor beta chains were sequenced from one sample in a study of cytomegalovirus exposure and HLA in healthy donors. Amplification used 60 Vbeta primers and 13 Jbeta primers. The data were produced by immunoSEQ multiplex PCR, yet TCRdb's version contains in-frame clones alone and is incomplete. The table shows around 150,000 clones, with approximately 75% occurring only once. Sequenced sample: PBMCs. Source of these receptors: a man aged 30-40 years in good health and CMV-seropositive.

The rearrangement links TRBV5-1 to TRBJ2-3; 10 bases map to TRBD2. V lost 0 bases to trimming and J lost 6 bases; unmatched junction nucleotides: 4. Germline V gives CDR1 SGHRS, CDR2 YFSETQ. The CDR3 runs to 15 residues. The CDR3 sequence: CASSLGSGGSDTQYF. DNA for the CDR3: TGCGCCAGCAGCTTGGGTAGCGGGGGGTCGGATACGCAGTATTTT.

The chain has TRBV28 and TRBJ1-6, with 9 bases identical to TRBD1. Germline trimming cut 6 bases from V and 9 bases from J; bases unmatched to any gene: 6. The CDR3 length is 14 residues. Germline V gene lookup returns CDR1 MDHEN and CDR2 SYDVKM. The CDR3 coding sequence is TGTGCCAGCAGCCGGACAGGGGTTAGTTCACCCCTCCACTTT. Protein: CASSRTGVSSPLHF.

This chain connects TRBV6-1 to TRBJ1-2; 7 bases fit TRBD1. The CDR3 extends over 13 amino acids. After removal of 4 bases from V and 4 bases from J, the junction contained 3 bases not matched to a gene. In germline, CDR1 is MNHNS, CDR2 SASEGT. CDR3 region: CASSAGQRYGYTF. The CDR3 DNA is TGTGCCAGCAGTGCGGGACAGCGCTATGGCTACACCTTC.

The chain carries TRBV27 and TRBJ2-7; the match to TRBD1 covers 12 bases. Trimming cost V 6 bases and J 6 bases; bases outside gene matches: 9. The germline V gene has CDR1 MNHEY and CDR2 SMNVEV (reference sequence). CDR3 size: 15 residues. CDR3 bases: TGTGCCAGCAGCCGGGACAGGGGGCGCAGCAGCGAGCAGTACTTC. Amino acids: CASSRDRGRSSEQYF.